The rows below give T cell receptor beta chains drawn from one sample of a study of T cell responses to AZD1222 COVID-19 vaccine. The data were produced by immunoSEQ multiplex PCR, yet TCRdb's version contains in-frame clones alone and is incomplete. There are 130,000 to 150,000 clones in the sample; approximately 93% occur only once, and 12% lies in the top ten. Sample: peripheral blood, taken after recovery from COVID-19. The source of these receptors is an adult who had recovered from COVID-19. Both conserved end residues are part of each CDR3. The order of the fields is D gene, clone size, V gene, J gene, CDR3 DNA, CDR3 protein. D genes are given only for firm matches. Clone size is not always given. Where it is, it says once, few, many or a class for expanded clones.

NA	NA	TRBV7-9	TRBJ2-3	TGTGCCAGCAGCTTACGTCCCTTTGGGGGCCAGACAGATACGCAGTATTTT	CASSLRPFGGQTDTQYF
NA	NA	TRBV27	TRBJ2-1	TGTGCCAGCAGTTTGCTGACGGGCTACAATGAGCAGTTCTTC	CASSLLTGYNEQFF
TRBD2	NA	TRBV3-1/TRBV3-2	TRBJ2-1	TGTGCCAGCAGCCAGGGACTAGCGGGAAACAATGAGCAGTTCTTC	CASSQGLAGNNEQFF
NA	NA	TRBV5-1	TRBJ2-2	TGCGCCAGCAGCTTTGAGGGAACCGGGGAGCTGTTTTTT	CASSFEGTGELFF
TRBD1	NA	TRBV5-1	TRBJ1-6	TGCGCCAGCAGCCTAGACAGGGGTAATTCACCCCTCCACTTT	CASSLDRGNSPLHF
TRBD1	NA	TRBV24-1	TRBJ1-5	TGTGCCACCAGCCAACAGGGGATTTTTCAGCCCCAGCATTTT	CATSQQGIFQPQHF
NA	NA	TRBV11-2	TRBJ1-3	TGTGCCAGCAGCCCCAGTGGGGATTCCGGAAACACCATATATTTT	CASSPSGDSGNTIYF
NA	NA	TRBV15	TRBJ1-1	TGTGCCACCAGCAGGAATTCAGAGAGCGGCACTGAAGCTTTCTTT	CATSRNSESGTEAFF
TRBD1	NA	TRBV6-1	TRBJ1-2	TGTGCCAGCAGTGCCACGAGCGGACAGGGGATAGGTCGCTCTGGCTACACCTTC	CASSATSGQGIGRSGYTF
NA	NA	TRBV5-6	TRBJ2-1	TGTGCCAGCAGCAGGGGACGGGCTTACGGGAATGAGCAGTTCTTC	CASSRGRAYGNEQFF
NA	NA	TRBV27	TRBJ1-1	TGTGCCAGCAGTTTAAATCTGAACACTGAAGCTTTCTTT	CASSLNLNTEAFF
TRBD1	NA	TRBV9	TRBJ1-2	TGTGCCAGCAGCGTAGGAGGGGGCCTCTATGGCTACACCTTC	CASSVGGGLYGYTF
TRBD1	NA	TRBV12-3/TRBV12-4	TRBJ1-1	TGTGCCAGCCGACAGGGGATGAACACTGAAGCTTTCTTT	CASRQGMNTEAFF
TRBD2	NA	TRBV11-3	TRBJ2-1	TGTGCCAGCAGCTTAGACTCATGGTACAGGGCGTTGACTAGCGGGAGGGACAATGAGCAGTTCTTC	CASSLDSWYRALTSGRDNEQFF
NA	NA	TRBV15	TRBJ1-3	TGTGCCACCAGGACTAGCTCTGGAAACACCATATATTTT	CATRTSSGNTIYF
NA	NA	TRBV10-3	TRBJ2-7	TGTGCCATCAGTGAGTCGAGCCTTACCTACGAGCAGTACTTC	CAISESSLTYEQYF
NA	NA	TRBV14	TRBJ2-7	TGTGCCAGCAGCCAAGATTGGTCAGGCGCAGACGAGCAGTACTTC	CASSQDWSGADEQYF
NA	NA	TRBV3-1/TRBV3-2	TRBJ2-1	TGTGCCAGCAGTTTTCAGGGGCCAGCGGGAAGTATAAGCGATGAGCAGTTCTTC	CASSFQGPAGSISDEQFF
NA	NA	TRBV25-1	TRBJ1-3	TGTGCCAGCAGTGGGCTCCTTACAAGCTCTGGAAACACCATATATTTT	CASSGLLTSSGNTIYF
NA	few	TRBV19	TRBJ2-1	TGTGCCAGTAGTATAAGAAGGGGAGATGAGCAGTTCTTC	CASSIRRGDEQFF
NA	NA	TRBV2	TRBJ1-2	TGTGCCAGCAATGATAGGGGCCCAACCTATGGCTACACCTTC	CASNDRGPTYGYTF
NA	NA	TRBV9	TRBJ1-3	TGTGCCAGCAGCGGAAGGGACCACGGAAACACCATATATTTT	CASSGRDHGNTIYF
TRBD2	NA	TRBV30	TRBJ2-5	TGTGCCTGGAGGAGCGGGAAAGAGACCCAGTACTTC	CAWRSGKETQYF
TRBD2	NA	TRBV5-5	TRBJ2-1	TGTGCCAGCAGCCTCGGCCTAGCGGGAGGCCACAATGAGCAGTTCTTC	CASSLGLAGGHNEQFF
TRBD1	NA	TRBV28	TRBJ2-7	TGTGCCAGCAGGAACTCGGGACAGGTCTCCTACGAGCAGTACTTC	CASRNSGQVSYEQYF
NA	once	TRBV12-3/TRBV12-4	TRBJ2-5	TGTGCCAGCAGTTTACAGGTTGGAGAGACCCAGTACTTC	CASSLQVGETQYF
NA	NA	TRBV28	TRBJ2-7	TGTGCCAGCAGTTTCCCGGACCGCTCCTACGAGCAGTACTTC	CASSFPDRSYEQYF
NA	NA	TRBV7-3	TRBJ1-5	TGTGCCAGCAGCTTGCGAGGGAATGACCAGCCCCAGCATTTT	CASSLRGNDQPQHF
NA	NA	TRBV6-5	TRBJ2-7	TGTGCCAGCACTCAGGGATCTGCCTACGAGCAGTACTTC	CASTQGSAYEQYF
NA	once	TRBV25-1	TRBJ1-6	TGTGCCAGCAGTGCCACCACGGATAGTACTGGTCCACACCACTTT	CASSATTDSTGPHHF
NA	NA	TRBV6-6	TRBJ2-7	TGTGCCAGCAGTTATCCGACCAACAGGGACTACGAGCAGTACTTC	CASSYPTNRDYEQYF
NA	NA	TRBV6-5	TRBJ1-4	TGTGCCAGCAGTCCGGGGTTCGGGGCTAATGAAAAACTGTTTTTT	CASSPGFGANEKLFF
NA	NA	TRBV27	TRBJ2-1	TGTGCCAGCTGCGCAACAGCTTTTGGCAATGAGCAGTTCTTC	CASCATAFGNEQFF
NA	few	TRBV6-5	TRBJ1-1	TGTGCCAGCAGGATCGGACCCACTGAAGCTTTCTTT	CASRIGPTEAFF
NA	NA	TRBV5-6	TRBJ1-4	TGTGCCAGCAGCTTAAGGGAAAACAGTCATAATGAAAAACTGTTTTTT	CASSLRENSHNEKLFF
NA	NA	TRBV29-1	TRBJ1-1	TGCAGCGGGGCGGGGCTAGGGACTGAAGCTTTCTTT	CSGAGLGTEAFF
NA	NA	TRBV19	TRBJ1-2	TGTGCCAGTAGTATGACAAGTAACTATGGCTACACCTTC	CASSMTSNYGYTF
NA	NA	TRBV19	TRBJ1-4	TGTGCCAGTAGTATGAGGATTATAAGTGAAAAACTGTTTTTT	CASSMRIISEKLFF
NA	NA	TRBV7-3	TRBJ1-1	TGTGCCAGCAGCGCGGGGGTTGGCAACACTGAAGCTTTCTTT	CASSAGVGNTEAFF
NA	NA	TRBV29-1	TRBJ2-3	TGCAGCGCCGCCTGGCGGTTATTCACAGATACGCAGTATTTT	CSAAWRLFTDTQYF
TRBD1	NA	TRBV5-4	TRBJ2-5	TGTGCCAGCAGCCCTATTGGGTACGGACAGGGGGAAGGAGAGACCCAGTACTTC	CASSPIGYGQGEGETQYF
NA	NA	TRBV7-9	TRBJ1-5	TGTGCCAGCAGCCCGTCGGGGGGGCGCAGCAATCAGCCCCAGCATTTT	CASSPSGGRSNQPQHF
NA	NA	TRBV5-6	TRBJ2-1	TGTGCCAGCAGCGTGGGCAATGAGCAGTTCTTC	CASSVGNEQFF
NA	NA	TRBV24-1	TRBJ2-7	TGTGCCACCAGTGATTTTCGCAGGGTGTCCTACGAGCAGTACTTC	CATSDFRRVSYEQYF
NA	NA	TRBV2	TRBJ2-7	TGTGCCAGCACCTGGACGTCTACCTACGAGCAGTACTTC	CASTWTSTYEQYF